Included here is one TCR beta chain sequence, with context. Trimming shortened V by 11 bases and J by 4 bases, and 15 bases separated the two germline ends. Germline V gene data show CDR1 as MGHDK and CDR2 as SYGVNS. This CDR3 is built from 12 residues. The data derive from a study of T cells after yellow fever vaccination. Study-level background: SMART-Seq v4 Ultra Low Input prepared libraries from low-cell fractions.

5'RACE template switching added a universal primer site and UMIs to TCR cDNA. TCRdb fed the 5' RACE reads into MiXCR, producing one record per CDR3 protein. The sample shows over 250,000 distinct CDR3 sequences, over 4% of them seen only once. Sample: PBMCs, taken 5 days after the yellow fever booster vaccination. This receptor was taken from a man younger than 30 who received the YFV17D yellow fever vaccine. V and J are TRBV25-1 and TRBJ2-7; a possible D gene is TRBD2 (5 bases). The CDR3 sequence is CAARAMGYEQYF. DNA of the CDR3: TGTGCCGCGCGGGCCATGGGGTACGAGCAGTACTTC.